The 12 T cell receptor beta chains below were found in one sample sequenced in a study of shared clonotypes between healthy human individuals. Sequencing was performed with immunoSEQ multiplex PCR; in TCRdb, only in-frame clones are kept and a portion is missing. The sample holds under 2.5 million clones, 92% seen once. The sample taken for sequencing was naive CD4+ T cells from PBMCs. Subset of the sample: CD45RA+ positively selected. The receptors were gathered from a man aged 18 to 30 in good health. Some clones in this sample may be carry-over from other donors' samples.

This chain uses TRBV9 with TRBJ1-2; TRBD1 matches 9 bases. CDR3 length: 13 residues. Germline V gene sequence: CDR1 SGDLS, CDR2 YYNGEE. J gave up 7 bases and V 3 bases, and 4 bases lay outside the gene matches. DNA for the CDR3: TGTGCCAGCAGCGCAGGGACAGGGTCTGGCTACACCTTC. Translating it yields CASSAGTGSGYTF.

The rearrangement joins TRBV2 to TRBJ1-4; 7 positions match TRBD1. The CDR3 sequence is 15 residues long. J gave up 4 bases and V 7 bases, and 9 bases lay outside the gene matches. CDR1 and CDR2 (germline): SNHLY, FYNNEI. CDR3 residues: CASITDRAGNEKLFF. CDR3 in DNA: TGTGCCAGCATTACCGACAGGGCCGGTAATGAAAAACTGTTTTTT.

About this clone: Other DNA sequences in this sample translate to the same CDR3. The chain has TRBV19 and TRBJ1-2, with TRBD1 matching over 8 bases. CDR1 and CDR2 (germline): LNHDA, SQIVND (reference sequence). The CDR3 runs to 15 residues. Trimming cost V 4 bases and J 1 base; bases outside gene matches: 5. The chain's CDR3 is CASSTQDRGNYGYTF. The CDR3 DNA sequence: TGTGCCAGTAGTACCCAAGACAGGGGTAACTATGGCTACACCTTC.

On this clone itself: The same CDR3 can be traced to other DNA sequences in this sample. The chain has TRBV5-1 and TRBJ2-7; unclear D gene. Germline V lookup: CDR1 SGHRS, CDR2 YFSETQ. The V and J ends lost 4 bases and 4 bases respectively, with 12 bases between them. The CDR3 is made up of 13 amino acids. Here the CDR3 DNA reads TGCGCCAGCAGCCCGACCGGAGCATACGAGCAGTACTTC. It translates to CASSPTGAYEQYF.

The V and J genes are TRBV4-1 and TRBJ2-1; 9 bases agree with TRBD2. The CDR3 is 15 residues long. CDR1 and CDR2 (germline): MGHRA, YSYEKL. V was clipped by 3 bases and J by 6 bases; unmatched bases: 6. CDR3 sequence: CASSHLGLALNEQFF. CDR3 DNA sequence: TGCGCCAGCAGCCATTTGGGACTAGCCCTCAATGAGCAGTTCTTC.

This rearrangement joins TRBV2 to TRBJ2-1; 8 nucleotides agree with TRBD2. The CDR3 is made up of 15 amino acids. After removal of 9 bases from V and 4 bases from J, the junction contained 11 bases not matched to a gene. The germline gives CDR1 SNHLY, CDR2 FYNNEI. CDR3: CASRERSGTYNEQFF. The CDR3 DNA reads TGTGCCAGTAGGGAACGTAGCGGGACGTACAATGAGCAGTTCTTC.

Comment on this clone: The same CDR3 also results from other DNA sequences found in this sample. This chain joins TRBV5-1 and TRBJ2-7; 10 bases match TRBD1. The CDR3 has 15 residues. Germline V CDR1 and CDR2: SGHRS, YFSETQ. V dropped 0 bases and J dropped 5; count of bases not matched to a gene: 5. The CDR3 nucleotides read TGCGCCAGCAGCTTGGTTGGGACAGGGGAGGACGAGCAGTACTTC. It specifies CASSLVGTGEDEQYF.

The chain couples TRBV28 to TRBJ2-1, with a possible D match to TRBD1 (5 bases). CDR3 length equals 14 residues. With 6 bases removed from V and 7 bases from J, the gap between germline ends came to 16 bases. Germline V gene sequence: CDR1 MDHEN, CDR2 SYDVKM. The CDR3, as DNA: TGTGCCAGCAGCCTCAGGCAGGGCCGGAATGAGCAGTTCTTC. This encodes CASSLRQGRNEQFF.

The chain employs TRBV5-1 and TRBJ1-4; D may be TRBD1 (5 bases). V was shortened by 6 bases and J by 8 bases, with 23 bases between the two germline ends. The CDR3 loop spans 16 amino acids. In germline, CDR1 is SGHRS, CDR2 YFSETQ. The CDR3 loop is CASTPRPRGGGEKLFF. CDR3 nucleotide sequence: TGCGCCAGCACCCCCCGACCTCGGGGCGGTGGGGAAAAACTGTTTTTT.

V is TRBV29-1 and J is TRBJ2-3, with TRBD2 matching 13 bases. CDR1 and CDR2 (germline): SQVTM, ANQGSEA. This CDR3 has 15 residues. V gave up 5 bases and J gave up 0 bases; unmatched junction bases: 2. The CDR3 loop is CSVLGLAGSTDTQYF. In nucleotides, the CDR3 is TGCAGCGTTTTGGGACTAGCGGGGAGCACAGATACGCAGTATTTT.

The chain joins TRBV10-1 to TRBJ2-1, with D possibly being TRBD2 (6 bases). This CDR3 has 16 amino acids. The germline V and J ends were trimmed by 4 bases and 1 base, with 14 bases remaining between them. Germline V CDR1 and CDR2: WNHNN, SYGVQD (reference sequence). The CDR3 sequence: CASSGGTARSYNEQFF. The CDR3 DNA follows: TGCGCCAGCAGTGGGGGGACTGCAAGATCCTACAATGAGCAGTTCTTC.

The J gene is TRBJ1-2, the V gene TRBV2; D perhaps matches TRBD1 (5 bases). Germline CDR1 reads SNHLY; CDR2 reads FYNNEI. Trimming left V 4 bases short and J 5 bases short, with 14 bases between. The length of the CDR3 is 14 residues. The CDR3 bases are TGTGCCAGCAGTGGTTTAGGGGCGGGATATGGCTACACCTTC. It specifies CASSGLGAGYGYTF. The full variable domain, its missing parts supplied by reference TRBV2 and TRBJ1-2, is EPEVTQTPSHQVTQMGQEVILRCVPISNHLYFYWYRQILGQKVEFLVSFYNNEISEKSEIFDDQFSVERPDGSNFTLKIRSTKLEDSAMYFCASSGLGAGYGYTFGSGTRLTVV.